This T cell receptor beta chain came from a study of blood T cell repertoires in COVID-19. Study members were between roughly 18 and 89 years old and lived in over 20 US regions. Among Cohort 3 donors, those recovered had two negative PCRs, clearance, or symptom resolution. Germline values: CDR1 SGDLS, CDR2 YYNGEE. The V end lost 3 bases, the J end lost 0 bases, and 13 bases lay between the germline ends. This CDR3 has 15 amino acids. In the original processing: Estimation of nucleated cell counts relied on the amplification of reference gene primers. Profiled with immunoSEQ multiplex PCR; TCRdb holds only in-frame clones, not every one. V and J calls and clone size are as listed in that table; D and trimming were resolved from the DNA. The profile covers hundreds of thousands of clones, with approximately 81% appearing a single time and around 20% taken by the ten largest. This clone was seen a single time.

This TCR came from a man aged 35 to 55 who had recovered from COVID-19. The chain combines TRBV9 with TRBJ2-7; TRBD2 is a possible D gene (6 bases). The sequenced sample consisted of PBMCs or T cells enriched from blood (not recorded which). CDR3 in DNA: TGTGCCAGCAGCGCAACCGGGACTTTCTCCTACGAGCAGTACTTC. Translation: CASSATGTFSYEQYF.